The 15 T cell receptor beta chains given below trace back to one sample, sequenced in a study of OX40 agonist ivuxolimab in advanced cancers. Assay: immunoSEQ multiplex PCR; the TCRdb copy retains only in-frame clones and omits some. Of 75,000 to 80,000 clones listed, roughly 84% are singletons. Source: CD4+ or CD8+ T cells sorted from blood, taken in a trial of the OX40 agonist ivuxolimab. Every receptor here comes from an adult with an advanced solid tumor such as melanoma, head and neck, liver or kidney cancer.

This clone was counted a single time. This sequence joins TRBV6-4 and TRBJ2-7; D is possibly TRBD2 (6 bases). The CDR3 has 16 amino acids. Between the trimmed V and J ends, which lost 6 bases and 1 base, there was a span of 19 bases. CDR1 is MRHNA and CDR2 is SNTAGT in the germline V gene. The CDR3 sequence is CASSGGRPEGSYEQYF. The CDR3 nucleotides are TGTGCCAGCAGCGGGGGACGACCGGAGGGATCCTACGAGCAGTACTTC.

This clone was seen a few times. The V gene is TRBV2, the J gene TRBJ1-1; 7 nucleotides line up with TRBD1. Germline V gives CDR1 SNHLY, CDR2 FYNNEI. CDR3 length equals 14 residues. J gave up 1 base and V 7 bases, and 6 bases lay outside the gene matches. CDR3 region: CASTGTVGNTEAFF. The CDR3 bases are TGTGCCAGCACCGGGACAGTCGGGAACACTGAAGCTTTCTTT.

The rearrangement links TRBV1 to TRBJ1-5. TRBV1 is tagged as a pseudogene. The CDR3 contains 15 residues. The CDR3 sequence: CTSSQVRWGLQPQHF. CDR3 DNA: TGCACCAGCAGCCAAGTTCGCTGGGGGTTACAGCCCCAGCATTTT.

The chain recombines TRBV5-1 with TRBJ1-2; a weak D match, TRBD1 (6 bases). The CDR3 runs 14 residues. Germline CDR1 and CDR2: SGHRS and YFSETQ. V lost 0 bases, J lost 8 bases, and 14 bases lay in between. CDR3 protein: CASSLEGVEVGYTF. The CDR3 nucleotides read TGCGCCAGCAGCTTGGAGGGGGTGGAGGTCGGCTACACCTTC.

The rearrangement uses TRBV7-8 and TRBJ2-5, with TRBD1 identical over 9 bases. Per germline, CDR1 SGHVS and CDR2 FQNEAQ. The V and J ends lost 4 bases and 4 bases, in that order; junction bases with no gene match: 10. CDR3 size: 16 residues. CDR3 sequence reads: CASSSWTGTGIETQYF. CDR3 DNA: TGTGCCAGCAGCTCGTGGACCGGGACAGGGATAGAGACCCAGTACTTC.

This clone was seen a single time. The genes are TRBV2 and TRBJ2-3; D call uncertain. The CDR3 extends over 14 amino acids. Germline CDR1 and CDR2: SNHLY and FYNNEI. V lost 6 bases to trimming and J lost 1 base, with 11 bases between them. CDR3 loop: CASRKGGGTDTQYF. The DNA for the CDR3 is TGTGCCAGCAGGAAAGGTGGCGGCACAGATACGCAGTATTTT.

CDR3 in amino acids: CASGRARTDTQYF. DNA of the CDR3: TGTGCCAGCGGGAGGGCCAGGACAGATACGCAGTATTTT. The V and J genes are TRBV6-5 and TRBJ2-3, with TRBD2 identical over 7 bases. CDR1 is MNHEY, CDR2 SVGAGI, per germline. This CDR3 is built from 13 residues. Trimming removed 8 bases from V and 3 bases from J; junction bases left unmatched: 5.

This clone was observed a few times. The chain carries TRBV27 and TRBJ1-2; no definite D call. CDR3 size: 14 residues. The germline CDR1 and CDR2 sequences are MNHEY and SMNVEV (reference sequence). V lost 7 bases and J 4 bases, leaving 16 bases between the germline ends. The CDR3 loop reads CASTDNPGRYGYTF. As DNA, the CDR3 is TGTGCCAGCACGGATAACCCTGGGCGCTATGGCTACACCTTC.

Points on this clone: Other DNA sequences within the sample encode an identical CDR3. This chain links TRBV5-1 with TRBJ2-6; the D is unclear. With 3 bases removed from V and 0 bases from J, the gap between germline ends came to 7 bases. The CDR3 consists of 15 residues. Germline V lookup: CDR1 SGHRS, CDR2 YFSETQ. CDR3 DNA sequence: TGCGCCAGCAGCTCTACGGTCTCTGGGGCCAACGTCCTGACTTTC. Encoded protein: CASSSTVSGANVLTF.

This clone was found once. The CDR3 loop reads CASSPGSFYGYTF. The CDR3 nucleotides are TGTGCCAGCAGCCCCGGGAGCTTTTATGGCTACACCTTC. The rearrangement joins TRBV11-2 to TRBJ1-2; the D is unclear. V lost 5 bases, J lost 5 bases, and 12 bases lay in between. Germline V lookup: CDR1 SGHAT, CDR2 FQNNGV. This CDR3 is built from 13 residues.

V and J are TRBV10-3 and TRBJ1-2; 9 bases are shared with TRBD1. This CDR3 spans 13 amino acids. After removal of 9 bases from V and 8 bases from J, the junction contained 10 bases not matched to a gene. The V gene's germline CDR1 is ENHRY and CDR2 SYGVKD. CDR3 sequence reads: CAIETDRGGGYTF. The CDR3 DNA is TGTGCCATTGAAACGGACAGGGGAGGAGGCTACACCTTC.

The V and J genes are TRBV19 and TRBJ2-7; D not resolved. Germline CDR1 is LNHDA and CDR2 is SQIVND (reference sequence). The CDR3 is 11 amino acids. Trimming pared 8 bases from V and 5 bases from J, leaving 10 bases between. CDR3 nucleotides: TGTGCCAGTGGGCCACCCCACGAGCAGTACTTC. This codes for CASGPPHEQYF.

The V gene is TRBV29-1, the J gene TRBJ1-5; TRBD1 is a possible D gene (6 bases). Germline V gives CDR1 SQVTM, CDR2 ANQGSEA. CDR3 length: 13 amino acids. The V and J ends lost 8 bases and 5 bases respectively, with 16 bases between them. CDR3 bases: TGCAGCCGATTTGGGGGGCCTTATCAGCCCCAGCATTTT. The encoded protein is CSRFGGPYQPQHF.

The chain uses TRBV27 and TRBJ2-6; D might be TRBD2 (6 bases). CDR1 and CDR2 (germline): MNHEY, SMNVEV (reference sequence). The CDR3 covers 15 residues. Trimming took 6 bases from V and 9 from J, leaving 18 bases between them. The DNA for the CDR3 is TGTGCCAGCAGGATTATGGGGGGAGGAGGCAACGTCCTGACTTTC. It encodes CASRIMGGGGNVLTF.

The chain links TRBV5-1 to TRBJ2-3; 11 positions agree with TRBD2. The V gene end was trimmed by 0 bases and the J gene end by 11 bases; junction bases not matched to a gene: 2. From germline, CDR1 is SGHRS and CDR2 YFSETQ. CDR3 size: 13 residues. CDR3 in amino acids: CASSLDTSGRQYF. CDR3 DNA sequence: TGCGCCAGCAGCTTGGATACTAGCGGGAGGCAGTATTTT.